This entry concerns a single T cell receptor (beta chain). Its antigen is unidentified. The sample is drawn from a study of human T cells and chemical hapten exposure. General observations from the study: Sensitizing to DPC left TCRs with a frequency above 1 in 1000 unaltered.

Time point noted: patch test 2, 6 weeks after DPC sensitization. Treatment here: therapeutic diphenylcyclopropenone sensitization with weekly scalp DPC. RNA extraction used unfractionated whole blood as the source of total RNA. Per the authors' pipeline: The number of TCRs in each sample had a median of approximately 96,000 and spanned about 20,000 to 690,600. TCRdb recomputed calls from the RACE reads with MiXCR, one row per CDR3 protein. None of the V and J calls come from the authors' own analysis; TCRdb made them. The sample yields tens of thousands of distinct CDR3 sequences, 10% seen once. Germline V lookup: CDR1 GTSNPN, CDR2 SVGIG (reference sequence). Trimming cost V 0 bases and J 2 bases, with 11 bases left between them. The CDR3 runs 14 residues.

J is TRBJ2-7 and V is TRBV30, with unresolved D. Specimen: whole blood, collected in connection with sensitization to the hapten diphenylcyclopropenone (DPC). The sequence came from a woman aged 50 to 65 with alopecia areata. Some clones in this sample may be carry-over from other donors' samples. The CDR3 protein is CAWSVGPPTYEQYF. The CDR3 DNA reads TGTGCCTGGAGTGTAGGTCCTCCTACCTACGAGCAGTACTTC.